This T cell receptor beta chain originates from a study of STAT3 mutations in large granular lymphocyte leukemia. The study, taken as a whole, reports: Every T-cell large granular lymphocyte leukemia patient had at least one immunodominant TCR beta clonotype.

Comment on this clone: Its antigen is currently unknown.

This CDR3 contains 13 residues. V was shortened by 4 bases and J by 3 bases, with 10 bases between the two germline ends. Germline CDR1 SQVTM, CDR2 ANQGSEA. Sequenced by immunoSEQ multiplex PCR; TCRdb stores in-frame clones only, minus some. The sample carries around 1,500 clones, approximately 63% recorded once. The sample was peripheral blood mononuclear cells. The rearrangement uses TRBV29-1 and TRBJ1-5; no definite D call. The clonotype originates from a woman aged 70 to 79 with T-cell large granular lymphocyte leukemia. Some clones in this sample may be carry-over from other donors' samples. The CDR3 reads CSVVIGVNQPQHF. In DNA, the CDR3 is TGCAGCGTTGTTATCGGGGTCAATCAGCCCCAGCATTTT.